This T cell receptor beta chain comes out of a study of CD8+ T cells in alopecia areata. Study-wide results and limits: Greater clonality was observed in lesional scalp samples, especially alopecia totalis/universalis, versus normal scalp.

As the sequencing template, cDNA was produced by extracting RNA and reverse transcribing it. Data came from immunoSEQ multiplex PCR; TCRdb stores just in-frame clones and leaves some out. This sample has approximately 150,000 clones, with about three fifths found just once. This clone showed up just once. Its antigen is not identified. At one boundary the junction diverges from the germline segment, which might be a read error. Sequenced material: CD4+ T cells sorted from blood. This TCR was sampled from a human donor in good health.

The CDR3 bases are TGTGCCTGCAGTGCACTCATGACCTACGAGCAGTACTTC. It specifies CACSALMTYEQYF. V usage is TRBV2 and J usage is TRBJ2-7; no definite D call. Looked up from germline, CDR1 is SNHLY and CDR2 is FYNNEI. CDR3 length: 13 amino acids.